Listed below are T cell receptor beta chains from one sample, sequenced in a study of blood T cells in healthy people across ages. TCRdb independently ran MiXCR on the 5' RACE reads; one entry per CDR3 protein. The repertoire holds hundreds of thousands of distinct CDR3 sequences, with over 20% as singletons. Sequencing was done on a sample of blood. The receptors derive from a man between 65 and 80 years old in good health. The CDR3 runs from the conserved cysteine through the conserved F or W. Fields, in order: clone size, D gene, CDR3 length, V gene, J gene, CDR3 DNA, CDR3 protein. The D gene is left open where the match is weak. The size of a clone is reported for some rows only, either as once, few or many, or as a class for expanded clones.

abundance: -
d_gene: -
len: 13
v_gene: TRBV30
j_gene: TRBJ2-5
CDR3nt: TGTGCCTGGAGTGTACGCGTGGAAGAGACCCAGTACTTC
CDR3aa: CAWSVRVEETQYF

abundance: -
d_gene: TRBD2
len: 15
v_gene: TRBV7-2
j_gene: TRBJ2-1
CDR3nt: TGTGCCAGCAGCTCCCATCCGGGACTAGTTTATGAGCAGTTCTTC
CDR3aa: CASSSHPGLVYEQFF

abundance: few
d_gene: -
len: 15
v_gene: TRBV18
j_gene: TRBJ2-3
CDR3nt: TGTGCCAGCTCACCATTTCGCGGGTCCACAGATACGCAGTATTTT
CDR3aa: CASSPFRGSTDTQYF

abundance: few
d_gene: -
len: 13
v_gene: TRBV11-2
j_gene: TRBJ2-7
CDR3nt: TGTGCCAGCAGCTTTCCGGCCAACCGGGAGCAGTACTTC
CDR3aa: CASSFPANREQYF

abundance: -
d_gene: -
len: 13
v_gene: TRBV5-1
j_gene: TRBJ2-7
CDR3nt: TGCGCCAGCAGCGTCGGCGGGAAGGGCGAGCAGTACTTC
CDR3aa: CASSVGGKGEQYF

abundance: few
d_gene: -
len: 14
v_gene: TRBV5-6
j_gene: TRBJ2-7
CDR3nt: TGTGCCAGCAGCTTAGACTCCATGTCCTACGAGCAGTACTTC
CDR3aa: CASSLDSMSYEQYF

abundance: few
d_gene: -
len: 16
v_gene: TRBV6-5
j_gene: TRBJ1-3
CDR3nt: TGTGCCAGCAGTTTGACGACAGGTTACTCTGGAAACACCATATATTTT
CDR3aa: CASSLTTGYSGNTIYF

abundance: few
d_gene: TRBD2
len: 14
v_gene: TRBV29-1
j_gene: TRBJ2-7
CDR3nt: TGCAGCGTTAGCGGGAGAACCTCGTCCTACGAGCAGTACTTC
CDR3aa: CSVSGRTSSYEQYF

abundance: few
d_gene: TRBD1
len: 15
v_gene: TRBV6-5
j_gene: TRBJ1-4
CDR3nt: TGTGCCAGCAGCTTTGACAGGGGGCGCGGTGAAAAGCTGTTTTTT
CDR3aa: CASSFDRGRGEKLFF

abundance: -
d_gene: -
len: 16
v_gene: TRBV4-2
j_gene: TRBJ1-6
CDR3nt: TGTGCCAGCAGCCAAGTCAGTCGAGACAGCCTGTTGTCCCTCCACTTT
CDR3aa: CASSQVSRDSLLSLHF

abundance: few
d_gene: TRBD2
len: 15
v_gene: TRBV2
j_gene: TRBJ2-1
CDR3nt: TGTGCCAGCAGTGCGGGGCTAGCGGGATTCAGTGAGCAGTTCTTC
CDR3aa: CASSAGLAGFSEQFF

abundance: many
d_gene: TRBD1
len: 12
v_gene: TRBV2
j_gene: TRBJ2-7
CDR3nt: TGTGCCACCGACAGGGATTCCTACGAGCAGTACTTC
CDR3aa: CATDRDSYEQYF

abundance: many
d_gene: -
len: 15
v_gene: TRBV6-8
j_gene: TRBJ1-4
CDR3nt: TGTGCCAGCAGTTACGGCAGGCAACACAAGGAAAAACTGTTTTTT
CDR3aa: CASSYGRQHKEKLFF

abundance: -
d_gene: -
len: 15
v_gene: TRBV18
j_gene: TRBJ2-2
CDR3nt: TGTGCCAGCCCACCATTAAGGGGGAACACCGGGGAGCTGTTTTTT
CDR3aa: CASPPLRGNTGELFF

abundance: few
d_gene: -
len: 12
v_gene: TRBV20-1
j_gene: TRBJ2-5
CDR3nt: TGCAGTGCAAGGGTCCCGTCAGAGACCCAGTACTTC
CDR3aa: CSARVPSETQYF

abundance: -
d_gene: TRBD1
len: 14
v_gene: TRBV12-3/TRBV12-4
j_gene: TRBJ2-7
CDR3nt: TGTGCCAGCAGTCTGGACAGGCATACCTACGAGCAGTACTTC
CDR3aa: CASSLDRHTYEQYF

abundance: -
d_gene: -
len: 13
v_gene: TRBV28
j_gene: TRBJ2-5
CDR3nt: TGTGCCAGCAGTTTAATTGGCTTCGAGACCCAGTACTTC
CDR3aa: CASSLIGFETQYF

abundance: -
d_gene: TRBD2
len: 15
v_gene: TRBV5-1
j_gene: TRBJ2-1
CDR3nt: TGCGCCAGCAGCGGTTCTAGCGGGACTGTCAATGAGCAGTTCTTC
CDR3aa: CASSGSSGTVNEQFF

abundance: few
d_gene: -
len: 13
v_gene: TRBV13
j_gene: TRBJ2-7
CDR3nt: TGTGCCAGCAGCTTAGGCCTGTTTTCCGAGCAGTACTTC
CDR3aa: CASSLGLFSEQYF

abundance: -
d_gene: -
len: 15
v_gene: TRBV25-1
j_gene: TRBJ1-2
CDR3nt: TGTGCCAGCAGTGAATATGACACCATGAATTATGGCTACACCTTC
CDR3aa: CASSEYDTMNYGYTF

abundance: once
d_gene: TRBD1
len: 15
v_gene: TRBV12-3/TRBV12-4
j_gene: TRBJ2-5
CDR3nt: TGTGCCGGCAGCCAAGAATGGGACAGACAAGAGACCCAGTACTTC
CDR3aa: CAGSQEWDRQETQYF

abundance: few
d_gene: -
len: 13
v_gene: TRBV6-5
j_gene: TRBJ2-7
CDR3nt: TGTGCCAGCAGTTCGAGTGGGCCCTACGAGCAGTACTTC
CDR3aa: CASSSSGPYEQYF

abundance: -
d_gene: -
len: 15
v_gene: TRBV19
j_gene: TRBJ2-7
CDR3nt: TGTGCCAGTAGTATAGTCCAGGACGGCTCCTACGAGCAGTACTTC
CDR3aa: CASSIVQDGSYEQYF